A single sample is the source of the 4 T cell receptor beta chains below, sequenced in a study of early T cells in non-severe SARS-CoV-2 infection. MiXCR was run by TCRdb on the 5' RACE reads, yielding one entry per CDR3 protein. The sample lists around 35,000 distinct CDR3 sequences, 5.5% to 7.5% occurring once. What was sequenced was whole blood. These receptors all stem from an adult who was a healthcare worker with PCR-confirmed SARS-CoV-2 infection or an uninfected control (not recorded which).

This clonotype was observed a few times. This chain links TRBV7-2 with TRBJ2-2, with unresolved D. With 5 bases removed from V and 1 base from J, the gap between germline ends came to 11 bases. The germline CDR1 and CDR2 sequences are SGHTA and FQGNSA. This CDR3 comprises 15 residues. CDR3 amino acids: CASSRKAVNTGELFF. DNA of the CDR3: TGTGCCAGCAGCCGAAAGGCCGTGAACACCGGGGAGCTGTTTTTT. The full variable domain, rest sourced from reference TRBV7-2 and TRBJ2-2, is GAGVSQSPSNKVTEKGKDVELRCDPISGHTALYWYRQSLGQGLEFLIYFQGNSAPDKSGLPSDRFSAERTGGSVSTLTIQRTQQEDSAVYLCASSRKAVNTGELFFGEGSRLTVL.

This clonotype was detected only once. A much larger clone sits a single nucleotide away, making a read error possible. The V call is TRBV6-1, the J call TRBJ2-1; tentatively, D is TRBD1 (6 bases). There are 13 residues in the CDR3. In germline, CDR1 is MNHNS, CDR2 SASEGT. CDR3: CASSVTGYNEQCF. Written as DNA, the CDR3 is TGTGCCAGCAGTGTGACAGGCTACAATGAGCAGTGCTTC.

This clonotype was counted ten times or more. The gene calls are TRBV28 and TRBJ2-7, with D unresolved. The CDR3 totals 13 residues. Trimming took 3 bases from V and 3 from J, leaving 9 bases between them. CDR1 and CDR2 from the germline V gene are MDHEN and SYDVKM. CDR3 in amino acids: CASSLGIDYEQYF. The CDR3 nucleotides are TGTGCCAGCAGTTTGGGAATTGACTACGAGCAGTACTTC.

This clonotype was observed many times. V and J are TRBV20-1 and TRBJ2-3, with 12 bases identical to TRBD2. Germline loops: CDR1 DFQATT, CDR2 SNEGSKA (reference sequence). V shed 6 bases, J shed 4 bases, and the junction held 2 bases outside the gene matches. The CDR3 extends over 13 amino acids. The CDR3 protein is CSAGLAGPDTQYF. The CDR3 bases are TGCAGTGCCGGACTAGCGGGGCCAGATACGCAGTATTTT.